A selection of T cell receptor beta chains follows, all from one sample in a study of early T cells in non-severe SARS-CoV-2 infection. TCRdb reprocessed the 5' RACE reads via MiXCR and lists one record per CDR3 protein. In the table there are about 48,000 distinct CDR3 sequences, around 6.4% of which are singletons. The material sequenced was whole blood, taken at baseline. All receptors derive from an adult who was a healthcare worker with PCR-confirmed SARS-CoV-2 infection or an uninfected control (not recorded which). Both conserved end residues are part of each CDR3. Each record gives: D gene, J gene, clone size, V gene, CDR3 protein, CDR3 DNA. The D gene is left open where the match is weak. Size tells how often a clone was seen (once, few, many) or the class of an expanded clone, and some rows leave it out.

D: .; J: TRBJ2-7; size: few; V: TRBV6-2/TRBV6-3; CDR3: CASSLRGDRRNEQYF; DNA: TGTGCCAGCAGTTTACGGGGGGACAGGAGGAACGAGCAGTACTTC
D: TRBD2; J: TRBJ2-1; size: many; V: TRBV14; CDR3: CASSQEKLAGAGLNEQFF; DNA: TGTGCCAGCAGCCAAGAAAAGCTAGCGGGGGCTGGACTCAATGAGCAGTTCTTC
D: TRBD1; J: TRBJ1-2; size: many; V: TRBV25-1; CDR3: CASSLGQGDGYTF; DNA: TGTGCCAGCAGTTTGGGACAGGGAGATGGCTACACCTTC
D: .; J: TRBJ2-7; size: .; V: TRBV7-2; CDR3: CASSLPQIYEQYF; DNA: TGTGCCAGCAGCTTACCACAAATCTACGAGCAGTACTTC
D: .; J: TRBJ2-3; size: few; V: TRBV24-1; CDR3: CATSDLAGSRDHRTDTQYF; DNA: TGTGCCACCAGTGATTTGGCCGGGAGCAGGGATCATCGCACAGATACGCAGTATTTT
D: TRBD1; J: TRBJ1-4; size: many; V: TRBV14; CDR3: CASSQEGTVREKLFF; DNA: TGTGCCAGCAGCCAAGAGGGGACAGTGAGGGAAAAACTGTTTTTT
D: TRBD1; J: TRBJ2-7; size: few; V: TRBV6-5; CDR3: CASSYGWDRGSEQYF; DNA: TGTGCCAGCAGTTACGGCTGGGACAGGGGATCCGAGCAGTACTTC
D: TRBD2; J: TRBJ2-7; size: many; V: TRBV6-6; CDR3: CASSYEGRGEQYF; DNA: TGTGCCAGCAGTTATGAGGGGCGGGGGGAGCAGTACTTC
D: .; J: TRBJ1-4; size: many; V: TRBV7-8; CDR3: CASSLDEKLFF; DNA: TGTGCCAGCAGCTTGGATGAAAAACTGTTTTTT
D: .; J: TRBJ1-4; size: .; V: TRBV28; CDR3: CASGTPNEKLFF; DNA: TGTGCCAGCGGGACACCTAATGAAAAACTGTTTTTT
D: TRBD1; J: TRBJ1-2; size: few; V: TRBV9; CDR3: CASSPGQGAGGYTF; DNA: TGTGCCAGCAGCCCCGGACAGGGGGCAGGAGGCTACACCTTC
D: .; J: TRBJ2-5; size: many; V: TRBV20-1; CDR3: CSARVQAETQYF; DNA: TGCAGTGCTAGAGTCCAGGCAGAGACCCAGTACTTC
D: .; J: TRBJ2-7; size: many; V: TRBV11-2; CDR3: CASSLVGQMKVYEQYF; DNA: TGTGCCAGCAGCTTAGTAGGGCAAATGAAGGTCTACGAGCAGTACTTC
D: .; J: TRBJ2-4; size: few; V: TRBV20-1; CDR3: CSAREAKNIQYF; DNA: TGCAGTGCTCGTGAAGCCAAAAACATTCAGTACTTC
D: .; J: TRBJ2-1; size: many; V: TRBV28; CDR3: CASTPDPQSHNEQFF; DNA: TGTGCCAGCACCCCAGACCCTCAGAGTCACAATGAGCAGTTCTTC
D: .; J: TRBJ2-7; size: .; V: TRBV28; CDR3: CASSFRLPRGEQYF; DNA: TGTGCCAGCAGTTTCCGTCTCCCCCGCGGGGAGCAGTACTTC
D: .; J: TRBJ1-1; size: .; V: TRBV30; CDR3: CALRGQGGGLRNTEAFF; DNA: TGTGCCTTACGGGGGCAGGGTGGAGGGTTAAGGAACACTGAAGCTTTCTTT
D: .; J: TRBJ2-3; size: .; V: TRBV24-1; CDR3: CATSGPQGPTDTQYF; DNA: TGTGCCACCAGTGGGCCTCAGGGTCCCACAGATACGCAGTATTTT
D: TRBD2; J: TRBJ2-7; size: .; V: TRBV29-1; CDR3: CSVSGTSGRAPYEQYF; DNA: TGCAGCGTTTCCGGGACTAGCGGGAGGGCCCCCTACGAGCAGTACTTC
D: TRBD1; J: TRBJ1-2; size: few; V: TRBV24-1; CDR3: CATQDPGQGVNYGYTF; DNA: TGTGCCACACAAGACCCGGGACAGGGAGTGAACTATGGCTACACCTTC
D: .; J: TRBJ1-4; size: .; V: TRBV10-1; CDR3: CASSARGGEKLFF; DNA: TGCGCCAGCAGCGCCAGGGGCGGTGAAAAACTGTTTTTT
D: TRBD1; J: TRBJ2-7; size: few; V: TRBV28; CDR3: CASTLTGSDEQYF; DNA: TGTGCCAGCACCCTGACAGGGTCGGACGAGCAGTACTTC
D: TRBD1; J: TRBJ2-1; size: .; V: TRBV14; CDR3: CASSQFPTGFGQFF; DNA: TGTGCCAGCAGCCAATTCCCGACAGGGTTTGGGCAGTTCTTC
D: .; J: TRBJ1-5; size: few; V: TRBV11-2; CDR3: CASSLEGFRDQPQHF; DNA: TGTGCCAGCAGCTTAGAGGGGTTTCGGGATCAGCCCCAGCATTTT
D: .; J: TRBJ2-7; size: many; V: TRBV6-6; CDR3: CASSYNRLSYEQYF; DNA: TGTGCCAGCAGTTATAACAGGCTCTCCTACGAGCAGTACTTC
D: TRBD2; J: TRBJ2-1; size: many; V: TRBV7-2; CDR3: CASSLAPLAGEGVF; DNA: TGTGCCAGCAGCTTAGCCCCCCTAGCGGGAGAGGGGGTCTTC
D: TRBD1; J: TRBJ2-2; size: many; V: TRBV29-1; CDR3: CSVARDRVDGTGELFF; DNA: TGCAGCGTCGCGCGAGACAGGGTCGACGGCACCGGGGAGCTGTTTTTT
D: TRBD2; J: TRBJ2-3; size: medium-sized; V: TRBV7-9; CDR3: CGRARDTQYF; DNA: TGCGGGAGGGCCAGAGATACGCAGTATTTT
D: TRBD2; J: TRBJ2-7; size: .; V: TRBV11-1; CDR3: CASSLLAGVGEQYF; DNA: TGTGCCAGCAGCCTTCTAGCGGGAGTGGGTGAGCAGTACTTC
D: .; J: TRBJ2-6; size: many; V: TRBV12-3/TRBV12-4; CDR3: CASTSRQFSGANVLTF; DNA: TGTGCCAGCACCAGCCGACAGTTTTCTGGGGCCAACGTCCTGACTTTC
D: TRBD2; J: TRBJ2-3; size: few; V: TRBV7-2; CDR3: CASSLVGGRATDTQYF; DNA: TGTGCCAGCAGCTTAGTTGGGGGGAGGGCCACAGATACGCAGTATTTT
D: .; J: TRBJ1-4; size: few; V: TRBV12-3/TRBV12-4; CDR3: CASSMAGGEKLFF; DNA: TGTGCCAGCAGTATGGCAGGCGGTGAAAAACTGTTTTTT
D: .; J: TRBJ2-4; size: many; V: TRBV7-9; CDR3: CASSRPLGALGNIQYF; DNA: TGTGCCAGCAGCCGCCCACTAGGAGCCTTGGGAAACATTCAGTACTTC
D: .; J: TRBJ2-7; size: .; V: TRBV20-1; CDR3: CSASIPSLVEQYF; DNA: TGCAGTGCTAGCATACCCTCTTTGGTCGAGCAGTACTTC
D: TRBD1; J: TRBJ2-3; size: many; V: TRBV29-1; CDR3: CSCSGTGFRDTQYF; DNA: TGCAGCTGTTCCGGGACAGGGTTCCGGGATACGCAGTATTTT
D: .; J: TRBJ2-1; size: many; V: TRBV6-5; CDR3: CASSPRQAGAEAQFF; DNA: TGTGCCAGCAGTCCCCGACAGGCGGGTGCAGAGGCGCAGTTCTTC
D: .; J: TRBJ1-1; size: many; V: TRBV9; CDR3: CASSVGRSQRNTEAFF; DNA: TGTGCCAGCAGCGTAGGCAGGTCACAACGGAACACTGAAGCTTTCTTT
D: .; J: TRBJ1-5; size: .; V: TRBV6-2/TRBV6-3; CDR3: CASSYFSGFHSNQPQHF; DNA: TGTGCCAGCAGTTACTTCTCCGGGTTCCATAGCAATCAGCCCCAGCATTTT
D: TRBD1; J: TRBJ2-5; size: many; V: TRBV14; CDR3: CASSLEIGWDSQETQYF; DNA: TGTGCCAGCAGCCTAGAAATCGGATGGGACAGCCAAGAGACCCAGTACTTC
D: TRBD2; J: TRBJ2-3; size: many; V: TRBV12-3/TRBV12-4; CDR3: CASSPIGGGRADTQYF; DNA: TGTGCCAGCAGCCCCATCGGGGGGGGTAGAGCAGATACGCAGTATTTT
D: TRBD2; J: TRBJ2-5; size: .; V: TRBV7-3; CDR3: CASSLKGTASGRRVETQYF; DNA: TGTGCCAGCAGCTTAAAGGGGACGGCTAGCGGGAGGAGGGTTGAGACCCAGTACTTC
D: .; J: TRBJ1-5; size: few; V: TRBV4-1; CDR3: CASSRDDGYQPQHF; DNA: TGCGCCAGCAGCCGGGATGACGGGTATCAGCCCCAGCATTTT
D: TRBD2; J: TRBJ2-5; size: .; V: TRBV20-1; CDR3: CSARRLAGQETQYF; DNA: TGCAGTGCTAGGAGACTAGCGGGACAAGAGACCCAGTACTTC
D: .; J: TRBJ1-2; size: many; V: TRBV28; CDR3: CASKLRGYGYTF; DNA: TGTGCCAGCAAACTGAGAGGCTATGGCTACACCTTC
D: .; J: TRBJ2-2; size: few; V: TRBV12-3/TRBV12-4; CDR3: CASSVREAGELFF; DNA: TGTGCCAGCAGTGTCAGGGAAGCCGGGGAGCTGTTTTTT
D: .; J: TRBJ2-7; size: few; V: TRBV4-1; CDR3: CASSQEAARDSYEQYF; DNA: TGCGCCAGCAGCCAGGAGGCGGCCCGGGACTCCTACGAGCAGTACTTC
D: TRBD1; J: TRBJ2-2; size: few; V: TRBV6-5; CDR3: CASSTLTGGHTGELFF; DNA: TGTGCCAGCAGTACACTGACAGGGGGGCACACCGGGGAGCTGTTTTTT
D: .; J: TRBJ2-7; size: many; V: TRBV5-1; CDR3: CASSLAGGTHEQYF; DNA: TGCGCCAGCAGCTTGGCCGGGGGCACCCACGAGCAGTACTTC
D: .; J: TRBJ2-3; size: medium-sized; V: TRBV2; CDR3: CASSEFRELPDTQYF; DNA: TGTGCCAGCAGTGAATTTCGGGAGTTACCAGATACGCAGTATTTT
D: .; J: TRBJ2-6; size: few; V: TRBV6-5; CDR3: CASSSGLGGANVLTF; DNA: TGTGCCAGCAGTTCAGGCCTGGGAGGGGCCAACGTCCTGACTTTC
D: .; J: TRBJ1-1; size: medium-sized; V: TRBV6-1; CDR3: CASSEEGVEEIDTEAFF; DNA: TGTGCCAGCAGTGAAGAGGGGGTCGAGGAGATAGACACTGAAGCTTTCTTT